This T cell receptor (beta chain) was recovered during a study of T cells after yellow fever vaccination. Study observations and caveats: The appearance of a small share of clonotypes in both CD4 and CD8 compartments was observed. Clones from primary vaccination mostly reappeared after the booster (around 96% CD4, over 85% CD8). Peaking faster, on day 5 versus 15, the secondary response was nonetheless weaker.

TCRdb processed the 5' RACE reads anew with MiXCR; each CDR3 protein has one entry. The table shows roughly 120,000 distinct CDR3 sequences, with about 7.2% occurring only once. V was trimmed by 4 bases and J by 0 bases, leaving 13 bases between them. This CDR3 comprises 17 residues. CDR1 is MGHRA, CDR2 YSYEKL, per germline. This clonotype was counted between two and nine times. Its target is not known. The clonotype originates from a man younger than 35 who received the YFV17D yellow fever vaccine. Here the sequenced sample was CD4+ T cells sorted from PBMCs, taken approximately 40 days after the first yellow fever vaccination. V and J are TRBV4-1 and TRBJ2-6; weak D call: TRBD1 (6 bases). DNA for the CDR3: TGCGCCAGCAGCCTCGGCAGGGGCCGCTCTGGGGCCAACGTCCTGACTTTC. This gives the protein CASSLGRGRSGANVLTF.